The source of this T cell receptor beta chain is a study of blood T cell repertoires in COVID-19 (dated by TCRdb to the early 2020s). Some background on the complete study: Samples covering the acute and convalescent phases of COVID-19 were provided by collaborators in the United States, Italy and Spain. The material from the prospective study consisted of cDNA or gDNA derived from T cells, B-cell-depleted T cells, or PBMCs. The dataset comprised deeply sampled blood TCRbeta repertoires from subjects exposed to, actively infected with, or recovered from COVID-19. A freely available public database, intended as a resource for researchers studying the immune response to SARS-CoV-2, is where the repertoires were released. Samples came from the ongoing ImmuneRACE study (first 160 participants) plus 1,254 subjects from 6 global collaborators. The sample metadata nearly always contained a de-identified subject ID, COVID-19 status, age in years and sex. Where available, HLA class I and class II types were obtained from metadata supplied by the sample provider rather than from assay-based typing.

TCRbeta CDR3 regions were amplified from genomic DNA by means of the immunoSEQ Assay, a bias-controlled multiplex PCR. The original pipeline was this. The number of nucleated cells in each sample was estimated by amplification of reference gene primers within the assay. To quantify the absolute abundance of each unique TCRbeta CDR3 rearrangement, sequence reads were collapsed and filtered. For each sample, productive Simpson clonality was calculated as the square root of Simpson's diversity index across productive rearrangements. Drawn from immuneACCESS, this table holds only the in-frame rearrangements with V and J called that TCRdb kept. Clones are partly lost; checked studies trace under half to an unresolved V gene and leave the rest unexplained. V and J calls plus clone size are reproduced from that table; the DNA served to infer D and trimming. This sample is represented by about 500,000 clones; 85% to 90% of them were singletons. The ten largest clones take up about 1% of the sample.

Measured from the cysteine to the phenylalanine, the CDR3 is 14 residues long. CDR3 DNA is the only sequence kept; it has 42 bases, read in frame from the first base. Unmatched junction bases come to 4, with V trimmed by 1 base and J by 4 bases. CDR1 and CDR2, looked up from the germline V gene, are SGHVS and FNYEAQ. Notes on this clone: The target of this receptor is not known. No much larger clone exists at a distance of one base, and base qualities are not known.

The study at large found these results: Clinical and demographic metadata were provided uncurated, with the amount varying by source and participant.

One collaborating source in Seattle enrolled patients while the patients were actively infected and followed the patients over time throughout the course of disease. Whole blood was collected in K2EDTA tubes by collaborating institutions according to the institutions' own protocols. Collaborator samples were shipped for TCRbeta analysis as frozen whole blood, isolated PBMCs, or DNA extracted from either sample type. This clonotype was sampled from a young man with COVID-19, enrolled during active disease. The sample comprised peripheral blood. This chain is built from TRBV7-6 and TRBJ2-7; 7 bases in the middle match TRBD1. The CDR3 has the sequence CASSLVGQAYEQYF. The DNA is as follows: TGTGCCAGCAGCTTAGTAGGACAGGCATACGAGCAGTACTTC. Supplemented by the reference TRBV7-6 and TRBJ2-7 proteins around the CDR3, the complete variable domain is GAGVSQSPRYKVTKRGQDVALRCDPISGHVSLYWYRQALGQGPEFLTYFNYEAQQDKSGLPNDRFSAERPEGSISTLTIQRTEQRDSAMYRCASSLVGQAYEQYFGPGTRLTVT.